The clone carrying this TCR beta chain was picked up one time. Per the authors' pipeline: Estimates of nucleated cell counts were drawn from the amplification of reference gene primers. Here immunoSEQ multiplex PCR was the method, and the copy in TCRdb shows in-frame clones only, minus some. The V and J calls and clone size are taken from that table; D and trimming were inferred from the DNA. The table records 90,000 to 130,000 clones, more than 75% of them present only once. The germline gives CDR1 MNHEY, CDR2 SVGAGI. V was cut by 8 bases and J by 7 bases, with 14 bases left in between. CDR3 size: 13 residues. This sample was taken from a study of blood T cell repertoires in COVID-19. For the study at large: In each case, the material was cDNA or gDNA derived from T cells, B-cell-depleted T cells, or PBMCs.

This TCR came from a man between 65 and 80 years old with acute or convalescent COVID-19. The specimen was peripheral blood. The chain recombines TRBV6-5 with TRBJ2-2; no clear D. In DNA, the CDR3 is TGTGCCAGCGACAACAACGTGGTCGGGGAGCTGTTTTTT. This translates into CASDNNVVGELFF.